This T cell receptor beta chain was sequenced during a study of early T cells in non-severe SARS-CoV-2 infection. MiXCR was run by TCRdb on the 5' RACE reads, yielding one entry per CDR3 protein. The profile covers roughly 93,000 distinct CDR3 sequences, with over 12% appearing a single time and just under 0.6% taken by the ten largest. This clonotype was counted only a few times. This TCR came from an adult who was a healthcare worker with PCR-confirmed SARS-CoV-2 infection or an uninfected control (not recorded which). Sequenced input: whole blood.

CDR3 sequence reads: CATSREAGGREQFF. The DNA for the CDR3 is TGTGCCACCAGCAGAGAGGCAGGGGGCCGTGAGCAGTTCTTC. This chain connects TRBV15 to TRBJ2-1; 8 bases map to TRBD1. After removal of 0 bases from V and 9 bases from J, the junction contained 4 bases not matched to a gene. Germline assignment: CDR1 LNHNV and CDR2 YYDKDF (reference sequence). CDR3 length equals 14 residues.